This T cell receptor beta chain came from a study of T cell repertoires in cytomegalovirus infection. In the study overall: TCR beta signatures that were public indicated CMV infection and matching HLA type.

Broader study findings: Summed public TCR beta family frequency identified CMV carriers bearing the relevant HLA. What dominated the ex vivo response were HLA-C-restricted CMV-specific TCR beta clonotypes.

TCRdb independently ran MiXCR on the reads; one entry per CDR3 protein. Of roughly 190,000 distinct CDR3 sequences detected, 9.5% appear once; the ten largest clones hold about 4.6%. With V trimmed by 8 bases and J by 7 bases, 5 bases remained unmatched. This CDR3 contains 12 residues. As regards this clonotype: No antigen is known for it.

The sequencing input was PBMCs. This clonotype was sampled from a human donor in good health (CMV status not recorded). Some clones in this sample may be carry-over from other donors' samples. The chain uses TRBV12-3 or TRBV12-4 and TRBJ2-1, with TRBD2 matching over 7 bases. The chain's CDR3 is CASGWEGNEQFF. CDR3 sequence (DNA): TGTGCCAGCGGCTGGGAGGGTAATGAGCAGTTCTTC.